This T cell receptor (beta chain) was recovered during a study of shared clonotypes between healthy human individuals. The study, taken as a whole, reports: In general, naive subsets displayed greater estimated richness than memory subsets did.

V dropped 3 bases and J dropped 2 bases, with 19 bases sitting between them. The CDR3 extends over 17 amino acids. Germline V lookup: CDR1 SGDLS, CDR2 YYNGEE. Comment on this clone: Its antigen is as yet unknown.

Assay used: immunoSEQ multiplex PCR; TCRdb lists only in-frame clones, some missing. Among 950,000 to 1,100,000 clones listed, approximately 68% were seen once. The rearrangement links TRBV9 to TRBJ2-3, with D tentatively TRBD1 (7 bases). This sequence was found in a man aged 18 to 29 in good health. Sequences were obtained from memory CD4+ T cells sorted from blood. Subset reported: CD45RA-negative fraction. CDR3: CASSEGRGGGLTDTQYF. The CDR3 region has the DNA TGTGCCAGCAGCGAGGGAAGAGGAGGGGGCCTCACAGATACGCAGTATTTT.